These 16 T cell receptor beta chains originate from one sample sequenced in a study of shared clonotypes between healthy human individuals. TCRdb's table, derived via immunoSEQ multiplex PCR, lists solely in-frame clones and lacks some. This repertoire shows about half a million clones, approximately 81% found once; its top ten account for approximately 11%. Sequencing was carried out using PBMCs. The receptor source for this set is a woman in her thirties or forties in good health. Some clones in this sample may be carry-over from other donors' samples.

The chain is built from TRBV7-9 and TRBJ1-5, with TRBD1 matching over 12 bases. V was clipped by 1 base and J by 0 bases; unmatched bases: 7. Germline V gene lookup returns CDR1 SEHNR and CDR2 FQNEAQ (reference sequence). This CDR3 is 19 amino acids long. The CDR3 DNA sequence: TGTGCCAGCAGCTTAGAATTGGGACAGGGGGCTTATAGCAATCAGCCCCAGCATTTT. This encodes CASSLELGQGAYSNQPQHF.

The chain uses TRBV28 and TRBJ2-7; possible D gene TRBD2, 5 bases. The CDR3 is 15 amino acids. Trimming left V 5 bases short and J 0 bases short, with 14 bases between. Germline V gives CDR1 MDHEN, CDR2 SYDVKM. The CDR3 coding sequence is TGTGCCAGCAGTCCCCCGGGTAGCGCCTCCTACGAGCAGTACTTC. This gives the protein CASSPPGSASYEQYF.

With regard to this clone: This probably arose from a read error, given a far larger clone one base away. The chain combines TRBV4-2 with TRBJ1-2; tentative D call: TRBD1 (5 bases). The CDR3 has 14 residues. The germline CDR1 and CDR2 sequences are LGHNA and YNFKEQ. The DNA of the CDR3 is TGTGCCAACAGCAGGGAGGCGGGGAACTATGGCTACACCTTC. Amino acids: CANSREAGNYGYTF.

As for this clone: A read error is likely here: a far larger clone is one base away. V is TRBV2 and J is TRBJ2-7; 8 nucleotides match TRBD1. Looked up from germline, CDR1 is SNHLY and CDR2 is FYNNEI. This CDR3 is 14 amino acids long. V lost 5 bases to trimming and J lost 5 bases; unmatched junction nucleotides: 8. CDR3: CASSPVTGDDEQYF. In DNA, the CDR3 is TGTGCCAGCAGTCCCGTGACAGGGGACGACGAGCAGTACTTC. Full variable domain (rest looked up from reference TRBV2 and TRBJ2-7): EPEVTQTPSHQVTQMGQEVILRCVPISNHLYFYWYRQILGQKVEFLVSFYNNEISEKSEIFDDQFSVERPDGSNFTLKIRSTKLEDSAMYFCASSPVTGDDEQYFGPGTRLTVT.

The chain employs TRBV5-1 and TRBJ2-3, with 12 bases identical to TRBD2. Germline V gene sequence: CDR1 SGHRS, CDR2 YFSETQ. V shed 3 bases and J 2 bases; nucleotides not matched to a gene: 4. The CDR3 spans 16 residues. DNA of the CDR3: TGCGCCAGCAGCTCCGGGACTAGCGGGCACACAGATACGCAGTATTTT. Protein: CASSSGTSGHTDTQYF.

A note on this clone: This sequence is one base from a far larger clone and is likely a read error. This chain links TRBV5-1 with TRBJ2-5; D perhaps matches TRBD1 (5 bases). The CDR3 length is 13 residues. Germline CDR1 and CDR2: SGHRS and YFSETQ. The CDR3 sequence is CSSSFGGAETQYF. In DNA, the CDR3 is TGCTCCAGCAGCTTCGGTGGGGCGGAGACCCAGTACTTC.

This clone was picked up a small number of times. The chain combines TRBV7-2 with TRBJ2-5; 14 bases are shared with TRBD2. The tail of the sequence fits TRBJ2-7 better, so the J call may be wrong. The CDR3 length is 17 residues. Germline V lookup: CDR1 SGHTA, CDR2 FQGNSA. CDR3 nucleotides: TGTGCCAGCAGCTTTAGCGTTGGGACTAGCGGGAGCCACGAGCAGTACTTC. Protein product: CASSFSVGTSGSHEQYF.

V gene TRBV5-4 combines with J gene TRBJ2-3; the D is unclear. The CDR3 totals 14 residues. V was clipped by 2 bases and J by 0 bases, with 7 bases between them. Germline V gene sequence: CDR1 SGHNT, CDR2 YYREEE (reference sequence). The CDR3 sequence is CASSFKGSTDTQYF. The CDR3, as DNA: TGTGCCAGCAGCTTTAAGGGAAGCACAGATACGCAGTATTTT.

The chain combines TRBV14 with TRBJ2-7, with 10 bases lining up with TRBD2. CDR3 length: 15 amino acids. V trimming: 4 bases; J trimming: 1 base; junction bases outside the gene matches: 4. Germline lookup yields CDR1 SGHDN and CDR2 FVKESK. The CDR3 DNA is TGTGCCAGCAGCCGACTAGCGGGCTCATCCTACGAGCAGTACTTC. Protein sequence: CASSRLAGSSYEQYF.

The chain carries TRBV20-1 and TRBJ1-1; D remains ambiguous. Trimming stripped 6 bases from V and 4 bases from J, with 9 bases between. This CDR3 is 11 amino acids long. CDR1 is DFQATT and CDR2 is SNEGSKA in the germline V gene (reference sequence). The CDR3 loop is CSAEMATEAFF. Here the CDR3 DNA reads TGCAGTGCGGAGATGGCCACTGAAGCTTTCTTT.

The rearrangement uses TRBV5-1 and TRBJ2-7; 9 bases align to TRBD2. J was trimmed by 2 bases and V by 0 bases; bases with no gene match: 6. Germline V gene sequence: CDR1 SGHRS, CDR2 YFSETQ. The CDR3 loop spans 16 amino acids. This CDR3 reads CASSLVAGGRAYEQYF. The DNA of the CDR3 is TGCGCCAGCAGCTTGGTAGCGGGCGGGAGGGCCTACGAGCAGTACTTC.

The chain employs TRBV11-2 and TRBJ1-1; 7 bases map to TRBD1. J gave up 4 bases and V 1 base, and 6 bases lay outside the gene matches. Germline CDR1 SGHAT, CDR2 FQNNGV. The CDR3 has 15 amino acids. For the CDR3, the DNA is TGTGCCAGCAGCTTAGGGTCGACAGGGAGCACTGAAGCTTTCTTT. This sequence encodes CASSLGSTGSTEAFF.

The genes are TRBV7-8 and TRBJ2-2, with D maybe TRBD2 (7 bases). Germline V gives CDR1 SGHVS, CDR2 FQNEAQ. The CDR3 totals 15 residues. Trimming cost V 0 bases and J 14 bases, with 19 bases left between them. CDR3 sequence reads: CASSLAGGVSNNLFF. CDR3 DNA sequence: TGTGCCAGCAGCTTAGCAGGGGGGGTTTCGAACAACCTGTTTTTT.

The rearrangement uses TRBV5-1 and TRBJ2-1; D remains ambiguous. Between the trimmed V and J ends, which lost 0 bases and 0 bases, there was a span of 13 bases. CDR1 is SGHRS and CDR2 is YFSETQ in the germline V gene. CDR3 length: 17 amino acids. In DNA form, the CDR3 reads TGCGCCAGCAGCTTGGTTCCGGCGTCCAGCTCCTACAATGAGCAGTTCTTC. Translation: CASSLVPASSSYNEQFF.

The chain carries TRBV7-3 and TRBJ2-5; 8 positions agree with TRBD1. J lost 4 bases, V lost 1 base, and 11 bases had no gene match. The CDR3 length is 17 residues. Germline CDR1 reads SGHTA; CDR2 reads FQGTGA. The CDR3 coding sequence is TGTGCCAGCAGCTTAAGGGGCCCGGGACAGGAGGGAGAGACCCAGTACTTC. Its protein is CASSLRGPGQEGETQYF.

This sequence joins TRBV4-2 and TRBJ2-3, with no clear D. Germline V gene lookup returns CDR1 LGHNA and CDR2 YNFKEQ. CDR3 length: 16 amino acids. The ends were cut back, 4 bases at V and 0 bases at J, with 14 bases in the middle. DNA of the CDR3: TGTGCCAGCAGCCTCGCGGAGACCTCTAGCACAGATACGCAGTATTTT. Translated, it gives CASSLAETSSTDTQYF.